The 10 T cell receptor beta chains presented below share a single source sample, sequenced in a study of naive and memory T cell subsets. An equimolar mix of two oligonucleotides served as the beta constant-region primer for TRBC1 and TRBC2. From the UMI-ligation and nested PCR reads, TCRdb called clonotypes with MiXCR, one entry per CDR3 protein. The sample holds tens of thousands of distinct CDR3 sequences, about an eighth seen once. Material for sequencing was effector memory CD4+ T cells from blood. Subset indicated: effector memory, CD45RA- CD27-. These receptors all stem from a human donor in good health.

This chain links TRBV7-9 with TRBJ1-4, with unresolved D. This CDR3 has 14 amino acids. Trimming took 5 bases from V and 0 from J, leaving 7 bases between them. Germline V CDR1 and CDR2: SEHNR, FQNEAQ (reference sequence). As DNA, the CDR3 is TGTGCCAGCAGCCTGACGTCAACTAATGAAAAACTGTTTTTT. It encodes CASSLTSTNEKLFF.

The J gene is TRBJ2-2, the V gene TRBV19, with a tentative D call TRBD2 (6 bases). V lost 3 bases, J lost 4 bases, and 18 bases lay in between. The CDR3 totals 17 residues. Germline V CDR1 and CDR2: LNHDA, SQIVND (reference sequence). The CDR3 loop is CASSIRLGGASTGELFF. The CDR3 region has the DNA TGTGCCAGTAGTATCAGGCTGGGGGGAGCGAGCACCGGGGAGCTGTTTTTT.

A few counts support this clonotype. The chain carries TRBV7-3 and TRBJ1-1, with TRBD1 matching 7 bases. CDR1 is SGHTA, CDR2 FQGTGA, per germline. The length of the CDR3 is 13 residues. With V trimmed by 6 bases and J by 2 bases, 3 bases remained unmatched. This chain's CDR3 is CASSTGANTEAFF. The CDR3 nucleotides read TGTGCCAGCAGTACAGGGGCCAACACTGAAGCTTTCTTT.

This chain connects TRBV12-3 or TRBV12-4 to TRBJ2-5; 7 bases are a match to TRBD2. The CDR3 contains 14 residues. V shed 8 bases, J shed 5 bases, and the junction held 11 bases outside the gene matches. CDR3 sequence: CASLPLGGGETQYF. CDR3 nucleotide sequence: TGTGCCAGCCTCCCCTTGGGGGGAGGGGAGACCCAGTACTTC.

This clonotype was counted a few times. The chain joins TRBV6-5 to TRBJ2-1; D gene unclear. V lost 0 bases and J lost 3, with 3 bases in between. Germline CDR1 is MNHEY and CDR2 is SVGAGI. The CDR3 totals 13 residues. CDR3 amino acids: CASSYSYYNEQFF. For the CDR3, the DNA is TGTGCCAGCAGTTACTCCTACTACAATGAGCAGTTCTTC.

This clonotype was counted at least ten times. This sequence joins TRBV7-2 and TRBJ2-1, with D possibly matching TRBD2 (6 bases). Germline assignment: CDR1 SGHTA and CDR2 FQGNSA. Trimming took 5 bases from V and 9 from J, leaving 17 bases between them. There are 14 residues in the CDR3. CDR3 sequence: CASSPGRGEVEQFF. CDR3 DNA sequence: TGTGCCAGCAGCCCGGGGAGAGGGGAGGTTGAGCAGTTCTTC.

Remarks on this clonotype: Being one base from a much bigger clone, this may be a read error. The chain carries TRBV3-1 and TRBJ2-5, with D maybe TRBD2 (5 bases). V was shortened by 6 bases and J by 4 bases, with 21 bases between the two germline ends. Germline lookup yields CDR1 LGHDT and CDR2 YNNKEL (reference sequence). This CDR3 is 16 amino acids long. The CDR3 DNA follows: TGTGCCAGCAGACTTAGGACCTCGGGGAGAGGAGAGACCCAGTACTTC. Protein: CASRLRTSGRGETQYF.

In its sample, this clonotype was seen many times. The rearrangement links TRBV5-1 to TRBJ2-3, with D unclear. Germline V gene data show CDR1 as SGHRS and CDR2 as YFSETQ. The V end lost 0 bases, the J end lost 2 bases, and 7 bases lay between the germline ends. The CDR3 loop spans 14 amino acids. CDR3 coding DNA: TGCGCCAGCAGCTTGGAACAGCCCACAGATACGCAGTATTTT. This codes for CASSLEQPTDTQYF.

This clonotype was found many times. This chain links TRBV20-1 with TRBJ1-5; no reliable D call. Germline lookup yields CDR1 DFQATT and CDR2 SNEGSKA (reference sequence). Trimming cost V 0 bases and J 4 bases, with 13 bases left between them. The CDR3 has 15 amino acids. Here the CDR3 DNA reads TGCAGTGCTAGAGACGTAACAGCCGGGAATCAGCCCCAGCATTTT. Its protein product is CSARDVTAGNQPQHF.

The rearrangement uses TRBV3-1 and TRBJ1-5; D is undetermined. The CDR3 extends over 15 amino acids. CDR1 is LGHDT and CDR2 is YNNKEL in the germline V gene (reference sequence). V shed 0 bases and J shed 0 bases, with 6 bases lying between them. CDR3 sequence reads: CASSQDTASNQPQHF. CDR3 coding DNA: TGTGCCAGCAGCCAAGATACGGCTAGCAATCAGCCCCAGCATTTT. The variable domain in full, completed from reference TRBV3-1 and TRBJ1-5, reads DTAVSQTPKYLVTQMGNDKSIKCEQNLGHDTMYWYKQDSKKFLKIMFSYNNKELIINETVPNRFSPKSPDKAHLNLHINSLELGDSAVYFCASSQDTASNQPQHFGDGTRLSIL.